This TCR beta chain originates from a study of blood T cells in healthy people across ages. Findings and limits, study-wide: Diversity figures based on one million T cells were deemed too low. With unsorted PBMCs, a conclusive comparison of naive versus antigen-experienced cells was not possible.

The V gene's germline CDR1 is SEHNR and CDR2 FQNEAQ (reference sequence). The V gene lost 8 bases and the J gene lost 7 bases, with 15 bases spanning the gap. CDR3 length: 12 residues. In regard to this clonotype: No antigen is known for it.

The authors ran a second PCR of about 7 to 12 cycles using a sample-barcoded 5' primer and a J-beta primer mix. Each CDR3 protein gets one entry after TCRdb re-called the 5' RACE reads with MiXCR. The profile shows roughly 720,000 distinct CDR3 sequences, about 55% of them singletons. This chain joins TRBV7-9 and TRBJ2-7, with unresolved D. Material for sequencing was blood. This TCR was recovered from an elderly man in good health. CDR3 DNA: TGTGCCAGCTTCTCGGAATTGGGAGAGCAGTACTTC. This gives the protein CASFSELGEQYF.